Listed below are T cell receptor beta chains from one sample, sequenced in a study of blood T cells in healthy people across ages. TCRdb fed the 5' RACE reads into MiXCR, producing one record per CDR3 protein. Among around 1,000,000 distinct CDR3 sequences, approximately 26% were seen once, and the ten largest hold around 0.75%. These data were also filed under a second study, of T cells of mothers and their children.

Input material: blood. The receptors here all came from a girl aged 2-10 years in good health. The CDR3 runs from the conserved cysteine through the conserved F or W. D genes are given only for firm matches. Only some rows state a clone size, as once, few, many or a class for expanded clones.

DNA: TGTGCCATCAGTGAGCTCCTGGACGGAGAGCAGTTCTTC
CDR3: CAISELLDGEQFF
D: -
V: TRBV10-3
J: TRBJ2-1
size: few

DNA: TGCAGTGCTAGTAGACTAGCGGGGGGCACAGATACGCAGTATTTT
CDR3: CSASRLAGGTDTQYF
D: TRBD2
V: TRBV20-1
J: TRBJ2-3
size: -

DNA: TGCGCCAGCAGCTTTATATGGACCGGGGAGCTGTTTTTT
CDR3: CASSFIWTGELFF
D: -
V: TRBV5-1
J: TRBJ2-2
size: -

DNA: TGCAGTGCTAGAGGACACTCGTACCAAGAGACCCAGTACTTC
CDR3: CSARGHSYQETQYF
D: -
V: TRBV20-1
J: TRBJ2-5
size: -

DNA: TGCGCCAGCAGCCCGGGAGGAAGCAATGAGCAGTTCTTC
CDR3: CASSPGGSNEQFF
D: TRBD2
V: TRBV5-1
J: TRBJ2-1
size: -

DNA: TGTGCCAGCAGCTTAGGCCTTCTTATCGGCTACACCTTC
CDR3: CASSLGLLIGYTF
D: -
V: TRBV13
J: TRBJ1-2
size: -

DNA: TGCAGCGTTGAAGATTCGGCTGAAAAACTGTTTTTT
CDR3: CSVEDSAEKLFF
D: -
V: TRBV29-1
J: TRBJ1-4
size: many

DNA: TGTGCCAGCAGCTCCCGGGACAGGGGACAAGACGAGCAGTGCTTC
CDR3: CASSSRDRGQDEQCF
D: TRBD1
V: TRBV3-1
J: TRBJ2-5
size: few

DNA: TGTGCCAGCAGCGTAGGAGCCCAAGAGACCCAGTACTTC
CDR3: CASSVGAQETQYF
D: -
V: TRBV9
J: TRBJ2-5
size: few

DNA: TGTGCCAGCAGCCCCCGGGACAGGGGGCGCATTGAGACCCAGTACTTC
CDR3: CASSPRDRGRIETQYF
D: TRBD1
V: TRBV9
J: TRBJ2-5
size: -

DNA: TGTGCCAGCAGCGTAGACAACACAGATACGCAGTATTTT
CDR3: CASSVDNTDTQYF
D: -
V: TRBV9
J: TRBJ2-3
size: few

DNA: TGTGCCAGCAGGGAGGGTGGGCTAGCGCTAGCGAACACCGGGGAGCTGTTTTTT
CDR3: CASREGGLALANTGELFF
D: -
V: TRBV12-3/TRBV12-4
J: TRBJ2-2
size: -

DNA: TGTGCCAGCTGGACTAGCGGGAAAGAGACCCAGTACTTC
CDR3: CASWTSGKETQYF
D: TRBD2
V: TRBV12-3/TRBV12-4
J: TRBJ2-5
size: once

DNA: TGTGCCAGCAGCCCACAGACTAGCGGGGTTGGCGCAGATACGCAGTATTTT
CDR3: CASSPQTSGVGADTQYF
D: TRBD2
V: TRBV11-2
J: TRBJ2-3
size: -

DNA: TGTGCCACCTTACCCTCTTTAGCGGGAGGGCCATATGAGCAGTTCTTC
CDR3: CATLPSLAGGPYEQFF
D: TRBD2
V: TRBV6-1
J: TRBJ2-1
size: few

DNA: TGCAGTGCTAGAGACCCCCGGCGGGCGGGGGAGACCCAGTACTTC
CDR3: CSARDPRRAGETQYF
D: -
V: TRBV20-1
J: TRBJ2-5
size: many

DNA: TGTGCCAGCTTCGGCGTCTTGGAGACCCAGTACTTC
CDR3: CASFGVLETQYF
D: -
V: TRBV2
J: TRBJ2-5
size: -

DNA: TGCGCCAGTCACAGGGGAACAGATACGCAGTATTTT
CDR3: CASHRGTDTQYF
D: TRBD1
V: TRBV5-1
J: TRBJ2-3
size: few

DNA: TGCGCCAGCAGCCAAGATGGTACGGATTTCTATGGCTACACCTTC
CDR3: CASSQDGTDFYGYTF
D: -
V: TRBV4-3
J: TRBJ1-2
size: -

DNA: TGTGCCAGCAGCTTCACCTCTACAGGGTGGGAAGAGACCCAGTACTTC
CDR3: CASSFTSTGWEETQYF
D: -
V: TRBV7-8
J: TRBJ2-5
size: few

DNA: TGTGCCAGCACCAGACAGGGGTGGTACATTCAGTACTTC
CDR3: CASTRQGWYIQYF
D: TRBD1
V: TRBV28
J: TRBJ2-4
size: -

DNA: TGTGCCAGCAGTGAAACTAGCGGGGCCTACAATGAGCAGTTCTTC
CDR3: CASSETSGAYNEQFF
D: TRBD2
V: TRBV11-3
J: TRBJ2-1
size: -

DNA: TGCAGCGTTCGCCCCGGACAGACAGAATCAAACACTGAAGCTTTCTTT
CDR3: CSVRPGQTESNTEAFF
D: -
V: TRBV29-1
J: TRBJ1-1
size: few

DNA: TGCGCCAGCAGCCAAGGCCAGCCGCTCCAGGCCCAGTACTTC
CDR3: CASSQGQPLQAQYF
D: -
V: TRBV4-1
J: TRBJ2-5
size: few

DNA: TGTGCCAGCAGTCCTCAAGGACAGGGGATAGATACGCAGTATTTT
CDR3: CASSPQGQGIDTQYF
D: TRBD1
V: TRBV12-3/TRBV12-4
J: TRBJ2-3
size: few

DNA: TGTGCCAGCAGCTTGGGACAGATCTCTGGAAACACCATATATTTT
CDR3: CASSLGQISGNTIYF
D: TRBD1
V: TRBV13
J: TRBJ1-3
size: -